Below, 18 T cell receptor beta chains from the same sample are listed, as sequenced in a study of CD4+ T cells in melanoma. Data came from immunoSEQ multiplex PCR; TCRdb stores just in-frame clones and leaves some out. This table holds 13,000 to 15,000 clones, 62% found once. The sequencing sample was made of cells from a culture (not recorded whether cultured in vitro). The source of these receptors is a human donor with melanoma.

This clone was observed once. V is TRBV18 and J is TRBJ2-2, with TRBD1 matching over 12 bases. Per germline, CDR1 KGHSH and CDR2 LQKENI. CDR3 length equals 16 residues. Trimming took 2 bases from V and 4 from J; bases not matched to a gene: 2. Here the CDR3 DNA reads TGTGCCAGCTCACCATCGGGACAGGGGGCCACCGGGGAGCTGTTTTTT. This gives the protein CASSPSGQGATGELFF.

The chain is built from TRBV7-9 and TRBJ2-7, with a possible D match to TRBD2 (5 bases). Germline assignment: CDR1 SEHNR and CDR2 FQNEAQ (reference sequence). The V and J ends lost 5 bases and 2 bases respectively, with 7 bases between them. This CDR3 is built from 12 residues. CDR3 protein: CASSSGAYEQYF. The CDR3 nucleotides are TGTGCCAGCAGCAGCGGTGCCTACGAGCAGTACTTC.

The chain recombines TRBV18 with TRBJ1-1; possibly TRBD1 for D (6 bases). V lost 2 bases and J lost 3, with 13 bases in between. The germline V gene encodes CDR1 KGHSH and CDR2 LQKENI. The CDR3 loop spans 15 amino acids. CDR3 region: CASSPINRDYTEAFF. The DNA of the CDR3 is TGTGCCAGCTCACCAATTAACAGGGACTACACTGAAGCTTTCTTT.

This clone has just one count. The chain carries TRBV30 and TRBJ1-2; D not resolved. V was trimmed by 2 bases and J by 6 bases, leaving 13 bases between them. CDR1 and CDR2 from the germline V gene are GTSNPN and SVGIG (reference sequence). CDR3 length equals 13 residues. Here the CDR3 DNA reads TGTGCCTGGAGTTTCTCGCTTACGGATGGCTACACCTTC. This sequence encodes CAWSFSLTDGYTF.

The rearrangement uses TRBV10-3 and TRBJ2-1; D remains ambiguous. V was pared by 3 bases and J by 6 bases, with 12 bases between. Per the germline V gene, CDR1 is ENHRY and CDR2 is SYGVKD. This CDR3 region has 14 residues. The CDR3 region is CAISEVVKTNEQFF. CDR3 in DNA: TGTGCCATCAGTGAAGTAGTCAAGACCAATGAGCAGTTCTTC.

The CDR3 DNA is TGTGCCATCAGCCCTATTGGTAAAACTGAAGCTTTCTTT. It codes for CAISPIGKTEAFF. The rearrangement links TRBV6-5 to TRBJ1-1, with D unclear. CDR3 length: 13 residues. The germline gives CDR1 MNHEY, CDR2 SVGAGI. The V gene lost 10 bases and the J gene lost 5 bases, with 17 bases spanning the gap.

The V gene is TRBV6-5, the J gene TRBJ1-1; 12 positions agree with TRBD1. This CDR3 has 14 amino acids. Trimming cost V 0 bases and J 12 bases; bases outside gene matches: 5. CDR1 is MNHEY and CDR2 is SVGAGI in the germline V gene. CDR3 bases: TGTGCCAGCAGTTACTCTCTGGGACAGGGGGCGTCTTTCTTT. It translates to CASSYSLGQGASFF.

A few counts support this clone. The rearrangement links TRBV2 to TRBJ2-3; maybe TRBD1 (6 bases). The CDR3 contains 12 residues. Germline CDR1 and CDR2: SNHLY and FYNNEI. Trimming took 4 bases from V and 6 from J, leaving 8 bases between them. The CDR3 DNA reads TGTGCCAGCAGTGTTCAGGGGGATACGCAGTATTTT. Its protein product is CASSVQGDTQYF. The full variable domain, in which reference TRBV2 and TRBJ2-3 provide the parts outside the CDR3, is EPEVTQTPSHQVTQMGQEVILRCVPISNHLYFYWYRQILGQKVEFLVSFYNNEISEKSEIFDDQFSVERPDGSNFTLKIRSTKLEDSAMYFCASSVQGDTQYFGPGTRLTVL.

This clone was seen only a few times. This sequence joins TRBV2 and TRBJ1-1; a possible D gene is TRBD1 (5 bases). The ends were cut back, 5 bases at V and 7 bases at J, with 14 bases in the middle. The CDR3 has 13 amino acids. From germline, CDR1 is SNHLY and CDR2 FYNNEI. The CDR3 nucleotides read TGTGCCAGCAGTCGCGGGGCTTTTGGTGAAGCTTTCTTT. It encodes CASSRGAFGEAFF.

The V and J genes are TRBV29-1 and TRBJ1-2, with 12 positions matching TRBD1. V lost 5 bases and J lost 8; bases outside the gene matches: 6. This CDR3 has 13 amino acids. Germline V gene sequence: CDR1 SQVTM, CDR2 ANQGSEA. CDR3 nucleotides: TGCAGCGTTCAGGGACAGGGGGCGGGGGGCTACACCTTC. As protein: CSVQGQGAGGYTF.

This clone was counted a single time. The CDR3 DNA sequence: TGTGCCAGCAGTACGGGAGGGATCAAGAACACTGAAGCTTTCTTT. It yields the protein CASSTGGIKNTEAFF. The chain couples TRBV6-5 to TRBJ1-1; D is unclear. This CDR3 spans 15 amino acids. In germline, CDR1 is MNHEY, CDR2 SVGAGI. Between the trimmed V and J ends, which lost 5 bases and 1 base, there was a span of 14 bases.

The rearrangement links TRBV7-8 to TRBJ2-1; TRBD1 agrees at 7 bases. The germline V gene encodes CDR1 SGHVS and CDR2 FQNEAQ. The V gene end was trimmed by 6 bases and the J gene end by 5 bases; junction bases not matched to a gene: 7. The CDR3 length is 14 residues. CDR3 in DNA: TGTGCCAGCAGAATCGGGACAGTAAACAATGAGCAGTTCTTC. Its protein product is CASRIGTVNNEQFF.

J is TRBJ2-7 and V is TRBV2; TRBD2 aligns across 7 bases. CDR3 size: 13 residues. The ends lost 8 bases at V and 3 bases at J; junction bases unmatched: 7. The germline gives CDR1 SNHLY, CDR2 FYNNEI. CDR3: CASLSGGRYEQYF. In nucleotides, the CDR3 is TGTGCCAGCCTATCGGGGGGACGCTACGAGCAGTACTTC.

The gene calls are TRBV30 and TRBJ2-5, with 15 bases aligning to TRBD2. This CDR3 comprises 16 residues. V dropped 0 bases and J dropped 7; count of bases not matched to a gene: 6. CDR1 is GTSNPN, CDR2 SVGIG, per germline (reference sequence). CDR3 DNA: TGTGCCTGGAGTGTACCGGGACTAGCGGGGGGCCGGACCCAGTACTTC. Translating it yields CAWSVPGLAGGRTQYF. Full variable domain (outside the CDR3, taken from reference TRBV30 and TRBJ2-5): SQTIHQWPATLVQPVGSPLSLECTVEGTSNPNLYWYRQAAGRGLQLLFYSVGIGQISSEVPQNLSASRPQDRQFILSSKKLLLSDSGFYLCAWSVPGLAGGRTQYFGPGTRLLVL.

The V gene is TRBV4-1, the J gene TRBJ1-2; TRBD1 matches at 7 bases. The CDR3 has 16 amino acids. V gave up 3 bases and J gave up 5 bases; unmatched junction bases: 12. Germline lookup yields CDR1 MGHRA and CDR2 YSYEKL. The CDR3 loop reads CASSQFRAGGTYGYTF. CDR3 DNA: TGCGCCAGCAGCCAGTTTAGGGCAGGGGGAACTTATGGCTACACCTTC.

The chain recombines TRBV5-4 with TRBJ1-2; D might be TRBD1 (5 bases). CDR3 length: 13 amino acids. V shed 4 bases and J shed 1 base, with 8 bases lying between them. CDR1 and CDR2 (germline): SGHNT, YYREEE (reference sequence). The CDR3 reads CASSPDSNYGYTF. CDR3 nucleotide sequence: TGTGCCAGCAGCCCCGACAGTAACTATGGCTACACCTTC.

This clone has only one observation. The chain has TRBV5-4 and TRBJ2-7; D is unresolved. The germline CDR1 and CDR2 sequences are SGHNT and YYREEE (reference sequence). V was shortened by 2 bases and J by 6 bases, with 12 bases between the two germline ends. The CDR3 has 13 amino acids. Here the CDR3 reads CASSFPSRSEQYF. The CDR3, as DNA: TGTGCCAGCAGCTTTCCGTCCAGGAGCGAGCAGTACTTC.

This chain joins TRBV9 and TRBJ2-3; D may be TRBD1 or TRBD2 (5 bases each). Germline V gene sequence: CDR1 SGDLS, CDR2 YYNGEE. V was trimmed by 3 bases and J by 0 bases, leaving 17 bases between them. CDR3 length: 17 amino acids. CDR3 nucleotide sequence: TGTGCCAGCAGCGGGGGCACAGTAAGGACTAGCACAGATACGCAGTATTTT. It specifies CASSGGTVRTSTDTQYF.